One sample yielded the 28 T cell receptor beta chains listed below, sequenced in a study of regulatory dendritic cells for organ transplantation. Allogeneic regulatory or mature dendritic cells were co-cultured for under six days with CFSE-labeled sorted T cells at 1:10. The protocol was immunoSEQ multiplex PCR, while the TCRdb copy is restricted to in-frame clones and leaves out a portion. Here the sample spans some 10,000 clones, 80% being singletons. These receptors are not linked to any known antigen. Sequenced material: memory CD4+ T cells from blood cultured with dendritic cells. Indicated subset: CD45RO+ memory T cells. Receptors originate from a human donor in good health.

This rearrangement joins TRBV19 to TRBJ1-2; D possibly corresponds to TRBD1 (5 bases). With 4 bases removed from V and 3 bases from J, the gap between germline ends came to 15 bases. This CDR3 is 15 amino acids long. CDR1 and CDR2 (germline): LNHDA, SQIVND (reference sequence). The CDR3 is CASSTGNAQDYGYTF. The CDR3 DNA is TGTGCCAGTAGTACAGGGAACGCTCAGGACTATGGCTACACCTTC.

CDR3 nucleotides: TGTGCCAGCAGTGAATACAGTAACCAAGAGACCCAGTACTTC. It translates to CASSEYSNQETQYF. V gene TRBV2 combines with J gene TRBJ2-5; D not certain. There are 14 residues in the CDR3. Trimming shortened V by 2 bases and J by 0 bases, and 7 bases separated the two germline ends. The germline CDR1 and CDR2 sequences are SNHLY and FYNNEI. Based on the CDR3 plus reference TRBV2 and TRBJ2-5, the full variable domain is EPEVTQTPSHQVTQMGQEVILRCVPISNHLYFYWYRQILGQKVEFLVSFYNNEISEKSEIFDDQFSVERPDGSNFTLKIRSTKLEDSAMYFCASSEYSNQETQYFGPGTRLLVL.

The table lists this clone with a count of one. CDR3 sequence: CASSLGGTGDYEQYF. CDR3 nucleotides: TGCGCCAGCAGCTTGGGGGGGACAGGCGACTACGAGCAGTACTTC. V and J are TRBV5-1 and TRBJ2-7; the match to TRBD1 covers 8 bases. CDR1 is SGHRS, CDR2 YFSETQ, per germline. V dropped 0 bases and J dropped 3; count of bases not matched to a gene: 5. The CDR3 runs 15 residues.

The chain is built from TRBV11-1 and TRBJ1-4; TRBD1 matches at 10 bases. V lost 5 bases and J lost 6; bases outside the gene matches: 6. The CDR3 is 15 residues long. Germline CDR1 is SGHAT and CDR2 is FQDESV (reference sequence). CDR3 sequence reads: CASSPRTGGDEKLFF. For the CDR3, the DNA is TGTGCCAGCAGCCCAAGGACAGGGGGAGATGAAAAACTGTTTTTT.

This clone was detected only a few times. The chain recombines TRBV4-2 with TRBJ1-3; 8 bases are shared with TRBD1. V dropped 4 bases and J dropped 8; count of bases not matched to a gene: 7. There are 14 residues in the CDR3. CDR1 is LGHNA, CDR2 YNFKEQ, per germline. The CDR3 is CASSPGQGGDTIYF. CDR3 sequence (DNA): TGTGCCAGCAGCCCCGGACAGGGCGGAGACACCATATATTTT.

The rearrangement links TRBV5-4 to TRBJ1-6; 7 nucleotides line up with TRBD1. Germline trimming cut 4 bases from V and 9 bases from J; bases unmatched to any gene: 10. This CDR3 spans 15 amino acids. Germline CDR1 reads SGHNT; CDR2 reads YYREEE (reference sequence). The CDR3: CASSPRQGGSSPLHF. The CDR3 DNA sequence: TGTGCCAGCAGCCCCAGACAGGGAGGATCTTCACCCCTCCACTTT.

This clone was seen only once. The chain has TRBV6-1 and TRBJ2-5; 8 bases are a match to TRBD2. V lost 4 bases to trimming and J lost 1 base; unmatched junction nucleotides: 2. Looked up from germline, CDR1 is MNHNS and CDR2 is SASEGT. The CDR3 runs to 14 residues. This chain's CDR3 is CASSAGGAQETQYF. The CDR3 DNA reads TGTGCCAGCAGTGCCGGGGGGGCCCAAGAGACCCAGTACTTC.

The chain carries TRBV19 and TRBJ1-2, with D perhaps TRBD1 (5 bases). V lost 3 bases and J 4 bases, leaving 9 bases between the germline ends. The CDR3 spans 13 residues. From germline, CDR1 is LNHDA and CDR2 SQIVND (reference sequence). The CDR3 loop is CASSIGAAYGYTF. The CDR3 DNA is TGTGCCAGTAGTATCGGGGCGGCCTATGGCTACACCTTC.

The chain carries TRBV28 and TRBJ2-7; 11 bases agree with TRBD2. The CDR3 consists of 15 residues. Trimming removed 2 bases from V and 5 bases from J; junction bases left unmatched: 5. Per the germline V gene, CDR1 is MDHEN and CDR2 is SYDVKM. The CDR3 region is CASSLGTSGFDEQYF. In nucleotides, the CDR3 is TGTGCCAGCAGTTTAGGGACTAGCGGATTCGACGAGCAGTACTTC.

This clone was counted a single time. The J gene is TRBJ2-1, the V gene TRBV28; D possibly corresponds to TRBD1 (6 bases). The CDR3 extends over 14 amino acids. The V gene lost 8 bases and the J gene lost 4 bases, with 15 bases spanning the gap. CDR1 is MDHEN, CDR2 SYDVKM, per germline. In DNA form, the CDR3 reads TGTGCCAGCGGCAGGGGTGAGTGGTACAATGAGCAGTTCTTC. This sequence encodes CASGRGEWYNEQFF.

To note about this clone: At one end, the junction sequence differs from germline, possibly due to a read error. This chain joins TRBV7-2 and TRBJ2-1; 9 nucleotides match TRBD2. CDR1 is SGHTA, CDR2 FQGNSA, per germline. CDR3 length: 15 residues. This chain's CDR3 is CASSLAGNVGYEQFF. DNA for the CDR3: TGTGCCAGCAGCCTAGCGGGAAACGTAGGCTATGAGCAGTTCTTC.

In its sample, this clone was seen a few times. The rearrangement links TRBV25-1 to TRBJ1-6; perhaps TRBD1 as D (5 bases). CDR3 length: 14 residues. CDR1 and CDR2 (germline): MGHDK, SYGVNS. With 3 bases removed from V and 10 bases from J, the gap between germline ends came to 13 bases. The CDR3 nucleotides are TGTGCCAGCAGTGAGATGGGTTGGGGCTCACCCCTCCACTTT. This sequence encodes CASSEMGWGSPLHF.

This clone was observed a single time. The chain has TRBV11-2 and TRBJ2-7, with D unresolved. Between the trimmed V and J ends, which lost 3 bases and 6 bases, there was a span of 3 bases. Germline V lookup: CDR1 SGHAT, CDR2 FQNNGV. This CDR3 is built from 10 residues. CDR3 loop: CASSFSEQYF. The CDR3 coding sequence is TGTGCCAGCAGCTTCTCCGAGCAGTACTTC.

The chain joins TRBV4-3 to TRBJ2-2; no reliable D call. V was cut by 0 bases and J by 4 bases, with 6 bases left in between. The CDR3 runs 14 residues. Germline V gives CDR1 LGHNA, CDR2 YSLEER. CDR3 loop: CASSQELSTGELFF. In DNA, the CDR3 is TGCGCCAGCAGCCAAGAATTGAGCACCGGGGAGCTGTTTTTT.

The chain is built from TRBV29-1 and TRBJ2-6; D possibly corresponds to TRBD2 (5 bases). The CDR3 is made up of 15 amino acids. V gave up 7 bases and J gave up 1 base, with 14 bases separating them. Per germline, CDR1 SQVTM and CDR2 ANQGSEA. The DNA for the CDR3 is TGCAGCGCCAGCAACCGGGATTCTGGGGCCAACGTCCTGACTTTC. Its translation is CSASNRDSGANVLTF. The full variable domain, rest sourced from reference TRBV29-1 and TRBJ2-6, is SAVISQKPSRDICQRGTSLTIQCQVDSQVTMMFWYRQQPGQSLTLIATANQGSEATYESGFVIDKFPISRPNLTFSTLTVSNMSPEDSSIYLCSASNRDSGANVLTFGAGSRLTVL.

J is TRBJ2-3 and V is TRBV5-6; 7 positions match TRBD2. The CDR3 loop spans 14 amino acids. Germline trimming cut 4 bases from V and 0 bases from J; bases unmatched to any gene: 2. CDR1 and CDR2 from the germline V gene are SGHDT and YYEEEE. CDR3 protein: CASSPGGSTDTQYF. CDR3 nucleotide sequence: TGTGCCAGCAGCCCGGGGGGAAGCACAGATACGCAGTATTTT.

CDR3 sequence: CASRRAGGRLGEQYF. CDR3 DNA sequence: TGTGCCAGCAGACGAGCTGGGGGAAGGCTGGGGGAGCAGTACTTC. The V gene is TRBV5-4, the J gene TRBJ2-7; either TRBD1 or TRBD2 may fit D (5 bases each). V shed 5 bases and J shed 7 bases, with 22 bases lying between them. CDR1 SGHNT and CDR2 YYREEE come from the germline V gene (reference sequence). CDR3 length: 15 amino acids.

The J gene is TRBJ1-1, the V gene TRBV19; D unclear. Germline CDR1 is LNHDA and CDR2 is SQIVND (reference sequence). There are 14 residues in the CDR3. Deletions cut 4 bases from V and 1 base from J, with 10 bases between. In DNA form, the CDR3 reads TGTGCCAGTAGTACGACCAATACGAACACTGAAGCTTTCTTT. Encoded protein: CASSTTNTNTEAFF.

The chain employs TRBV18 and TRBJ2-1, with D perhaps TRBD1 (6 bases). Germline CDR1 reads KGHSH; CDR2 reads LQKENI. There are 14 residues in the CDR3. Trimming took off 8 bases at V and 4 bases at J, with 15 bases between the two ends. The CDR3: CASIQGKPYNEQFF. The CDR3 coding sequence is TGTGCCAGCATACAGGGAAAGCCTTACAATGAGCAGTTCTTC.

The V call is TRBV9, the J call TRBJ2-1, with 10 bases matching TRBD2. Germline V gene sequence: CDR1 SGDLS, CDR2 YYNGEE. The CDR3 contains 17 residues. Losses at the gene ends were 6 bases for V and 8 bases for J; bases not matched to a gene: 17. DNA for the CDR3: TGTGCCAGCACTCGGGGAGGGAGCGGGAGGGCCTCAGATGAGCAGTTCTTC. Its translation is CASTRGGSGRASDEQFF.

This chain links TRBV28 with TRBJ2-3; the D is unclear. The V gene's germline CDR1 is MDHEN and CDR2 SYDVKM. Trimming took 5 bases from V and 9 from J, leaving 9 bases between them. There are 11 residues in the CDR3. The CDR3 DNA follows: TGTGCCAGCAGTCTGGAGTGGACGCAGTATTTT. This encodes CASSLEWTQYF.

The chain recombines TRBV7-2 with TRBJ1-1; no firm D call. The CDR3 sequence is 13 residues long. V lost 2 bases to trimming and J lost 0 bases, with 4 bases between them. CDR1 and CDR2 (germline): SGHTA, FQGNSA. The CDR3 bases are TGTGCCAGCAGCTTAATCCTGAACACTGAAGCTTTCTTT. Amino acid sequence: CASSLILNTEAFF.

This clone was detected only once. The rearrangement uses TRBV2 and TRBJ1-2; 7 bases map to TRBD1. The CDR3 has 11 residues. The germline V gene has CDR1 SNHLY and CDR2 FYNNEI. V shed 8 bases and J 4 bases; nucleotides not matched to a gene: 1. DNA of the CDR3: TGTGCCAGCTCAGGGGGCTATGGCTACACCTTC. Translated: CASSGGYGYTF. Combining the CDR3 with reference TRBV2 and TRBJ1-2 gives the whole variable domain EPEVTQTPSHQVTQMGQEVILRCVPISNHLYFYWYRQILGQKVEFLVSFYNNEISEKSEIFDDQFSVERPDGSNFTLKIRSTKLEDSAMYFCASSGGYGYTFGSGTRLTVV.

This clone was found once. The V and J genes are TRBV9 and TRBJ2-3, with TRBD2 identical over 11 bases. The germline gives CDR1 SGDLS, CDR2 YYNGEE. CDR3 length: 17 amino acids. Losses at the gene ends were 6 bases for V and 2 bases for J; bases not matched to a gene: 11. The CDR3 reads CASNIAGGPPATDTQYF. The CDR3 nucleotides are TGTGCCAGCAACATAGCGGGGGGGCCTCCCGCCACAGATACGCAGTATTTT.

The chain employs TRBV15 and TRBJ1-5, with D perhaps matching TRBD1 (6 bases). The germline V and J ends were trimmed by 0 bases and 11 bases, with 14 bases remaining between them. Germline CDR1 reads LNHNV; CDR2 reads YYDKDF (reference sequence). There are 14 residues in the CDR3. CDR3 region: CATSRDQVTGTQHF. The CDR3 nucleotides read TGTGCCACCAGCAGAGACCAAGTCACAGGGACCCAGCATTTT.

As DNA, the CDR3 is TGTGCCAGCAGCAAAGACACGGTAAGGCGGGGAACCGGGAACACTGAAGCTTTCTTT. Translation gives CASSKDTVRRGTGNTEAFF. The rearrangement joins TRBV21-1 to TRBJ1-1. TRBV21-1 is classified as a pseudogene. The CDR3 is 19 residues long.

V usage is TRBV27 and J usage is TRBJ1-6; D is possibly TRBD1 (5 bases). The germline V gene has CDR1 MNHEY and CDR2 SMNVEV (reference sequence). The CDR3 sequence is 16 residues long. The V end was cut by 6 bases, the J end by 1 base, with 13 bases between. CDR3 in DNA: TGTGCCAGCAGCCGGATGGGGGGATCCTATAATTCACCCCTCCACTTT. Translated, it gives CASSRMGGSYNSPLHF.

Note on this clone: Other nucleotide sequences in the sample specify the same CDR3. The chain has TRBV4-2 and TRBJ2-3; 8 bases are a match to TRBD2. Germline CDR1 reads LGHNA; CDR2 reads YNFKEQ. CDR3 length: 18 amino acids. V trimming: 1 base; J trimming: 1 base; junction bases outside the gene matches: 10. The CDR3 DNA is TGTGCCAGCAGCCAAGCCTCACTAGCGGTTGGAGGCACAGATACGCAGTATTTT. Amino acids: CASSQASLAVGGTDTQYF.